This T cell receptor beta chain was captured by sequencing in a study of T cell responses to AZD1222 COVID-19 vaccine (dated by TCRdb to the early 2020s). With respect to the entire study: A total of around 240 trial participants underwent TCR sequencing, of whom some 200 had received two doses of AZD1222 and 26 had received two doses of the MenACWY control vaccine. Enrollment into the trials was organized by age into subgroups of 18-55, 56-69 and 70-plus years, and those subgroups contained roughly 140, 27 and 60 TCR-sequenced participants, respectively. Results and caveats for the whole study, not just this receptor: Conclusions about previously exposed vaccinees were limited because only 5 or 6 AZD1222 recipients were SARS-CoV-2 seropositive at baseline. Because no day 14 peak-response samples were available, repertoires were characterized only after the peak T cell response. Participants were mostly white British and included more females than males, and it was suggested by the authors that clonal diversity may have been underestimated. Vaccine-associated CD4 TCRs spanned the whole spike protein, with dominant responses in regions 160-218 and 743-854. Spike-specific TCR breadth and depth rose significantly after two AZD1222 doses compared with day 0 and with MenACWY recipients. In the small 56-69-year group, the increase in depth fell short of significance, most likely because of low power. Nearly half of unique spike-specific TCRs reportedly recognized epitopes outside regions mutated in the B.1.351 and B.1.1.7 variants.

This clone was seen only a few times. This clone's antigen is unknown. Per-nucleotide qualities are absent, and no much larger clonotype sits a single base away. The CDR3 regions of human TCRbeta chains were subjected to immunosequencing. Processing in the source paper ran as follows. Repertoire TCRs were checked for matches against a reference library of SARS-CoV-2-specific TCRs that had been generated using the MIRA antigen-specificity platform. Breadth was defined as the fraction of unique TCRs that were SARS-CoV-2-associated, and depth was defined as the fraction of total T cells that were SARS-CoV-2-associated. Using the MIRA data, every spike-specific TCR was mapped to the spike region that the TCR reacted to and assigned to either a CD4 or a CD8 class. Log10-transformed breadth and depth values were compared by one-way ANOVA with Sidak's multiple comparisons tests. The table comes from immuneACCESS by way of TCRdb, which keeps in-frame sequences with V and J called. Part of the clones is missing from these tables; in studies checked, under half for an unresolved V gene and the rest for unknown reasons. V, J and clone size derive from that table, while D and trimming were established from the DNA sequence. In all, the sample holds approximately 100,000 clones, and approximately 86% of those were seen once. Less than 4% of the sample belongs to the ten largest clones.

Sample time point, as interpreted from the label and publication: about 28 days (+/-7) after the second vaccine dose. The sample's treatment or condition label, decoded: meningococcal conjugate vaccine given as trial control. Vaccinee samples were obtained from the UK trials COV001 and COV002, which included a single-blind randomized controlled phase 2/3 trial of AZD1222 (ChAdOx1 nCoV-19) in healthy adults. Trial participant PBMC samples were collected at day 0 and day 28 after the second dose for TCRbeta chain sequencing. The CDR3 measures 15 amino acids from cysteine to phenylalanine. Only CDR3 DNA is held: 45 bases, read in frame from base 1. Per the germline V gene, SGHAT is the CDR1 and FQNNGV is the CDR2. Relative to germline, V is 6 bases shorter and J is 0 bases shorter, with 14 bases between their ends.

The sample was peripheral blood, taken 28 days after the second dose of the MenACWY control vaccine. This TCR came from an adult who received the MenACWY meningococcal vaccine as a control. The rearranged chain carries TRBV11-2 and TRBJ1-2; tentative D gene TRBD1, with 6 bases matching. The CDR3 reads as follows: CASRTDRLPNYGYTF. The DNA sequence is as follows: TGTGCCAGCAGGACAGACAGGTTACCTAACTATGGCTACACCTTC.